Given below is one TCR beta chain in context. This clone was recorded a few times. Its antigen specificity is not known. One base away there is no much larger clone; base qualities are not given. The data were taken from a study of radiation and T cells in renal cell carcinoma (dated by TCRdb to the early 2020s). With regard to the full study: In total, roughly 53 samples underwent TCR beta sequencing: roughly 26 tumors plus 27 peripheral blood samples. In the 55 or so samples combined, 4,016,671 unique CDR3 nucleotide sequences were found, encoding roughly 2.5 million unique CDR3 amino acid sequences. Study-wide conclusions, independent of this receptor: Because no pretreatment tumor biopsies were available, whether clonotypes were present in the tumor at baseline could not be determined. Top tumor clonotypes rose in blood from baseline to 2 weeks post-radiation, then contracted by 4 weeks, suggesting transient expansion of tumor-resident clones. Because only small tumor regions of approximately 1 g were available, intratumoral heterogeneity was not captured. Higher TCR clonality was observed in irradiated tumors than in controls, with an average of roughly 50% of the repertoire accounted for by the top 100 clonotypes, compared with 43% in nephrectomy-only tumors. Effects of radiation dose or scheduling on the TCR repertoire could not be addressed with the single-armed trial design. A greater number of dominant CDR3 motifs was detected in irradiated tumors than in control tumors, and a larger share of the repertoire was occupied by these motifs in irradiated tumors than in control tumors.

The intended sense of this specimen's time point label: tumor resected at nephrectomy. The treatment or condition label for this specimen denotes: 15 Gy SBRT to primary tumor, nephrectomy 4 weeks later. The samples were obtained from a clinical trial, where primary renal cell carcinomas were treated with 15 Gy stereotactic body radiation therapy and then removed by nephrectomy 4 weeks afterward. All patients had renal cell carcinoma with clear cell pathology. Tumors were mechanically dissociated, digested with collagenase/hyaluronidase at 37 °C, processed in gentleMACS C tubes, and stored in liquid nitrogen. The QIAamp DNA Blood Mini Kit (Qiagen) was used to prepare genomic DNA for TCR sequencing. Only samples passing all quality control checks were included in the analyses. CDR1 SGHDT and CDR2 YYEEEE were looked up in the germline V gene. From cysteine to phenylalanine, the CDR3 is 15 amino acids long. The retained sequence is limited to the CDR3, 45 bases, with the frame set at the first base. Here V drops 4 bases and J drops 4 bases, and the junction holds 3 bases not matched to any gene.

TCR beta libraries were generated from genomic DNA with the immunoSEQ kit, following the manufacturer's recommendations. To prepare libraries, a first multiplex PCR with proprietary primers was run, followed by a second PCR that added unique barcodes, and a bead cleanup was done after each round. Each sample batch included a kit-provided positive control reaction and a negative control reaction. The final libraries were assessed on an Agilent 4200 TapeStation D1000 ScreenTape, pooled by volume, and quantified by qPCR. Sequencing was performed on an Illumina NextSeq500 using a MidOutput 150-cycle cartridge, with 156 Read1 cycles, 15 Index1 cycles, and the kit custom primers. The pooled library was loaded at approximately 0.98 pM with around 20% PhiX control spiked in. In the paper's pipeline: Vendor-processed data were analyzed in R, and a clonotype was defined as all T cells sharing the same CDR3 nucleotide sequence. For clone abundance analyses, frequencies were normalized to the 10,000 most abundant clones in each sample. Public T cell clones, averaging fewer than five per sample, were removed before analysis. Dominant motif analysis used ImmunoMap with the PAM10 matrix, gap penalty 30 and homology threshold 0.3; motifs with cumulative frequency at least 0.01 counted as dominant. A difference in abundance of at least 32-fold between compartments was used to define tumor-enriched and baseline blood-enriched clonotypes. The Baroni-Urbani and Buser coefficient was used to measure tumor-blood repertoire similarity, and groups were compared with two-tailed Wilcoxon tests in R. TCRdb holds this immuneACCESS table with in-frame rearrangements only. Some clones are missing; in checked studies, unresolved V genes explain under half, and the rest has no known cause. The V and J calls and clone size come from that table; D and trimming were worked out from the DNA. For this sample the table gives about 9,300 clones, of which roughly 59% were detected only once. Together, the top ten hold roughly 15% of the sample.

This receptor was taken from a woman between 45 and 65 years old with renal cell carcinoma. The sample consisted of tumor tissue, taken from a patient whose treatment included radiotherapy and nephrectomy. The chain is assembled from TRBV5-6 and TRBJ2-7, and 15 junction bases match TRBD2. The CDR3 in this case is CASSAGLAGGYEQYF. The nucleotide sequence is TGTGCCAGCAGCGCGGGACTAGCGGGGGGATACGAGCAGTACTTC. The entire variable domain, with the stretches around the CDR3 drawn from the reference TRBV5-6 and TRBJ2-7 proteins, is DAGVTQSPTHLIKTRGQQVTLRCSPKSGHDTVSWYQQALGQGPQFIFQYYEEEERQRGNFPDRFSGHQFPNYSSELNVNALLLGDSALYLCASSAGLAGGYEQYFGPGTRLTVT.